These 18 T cell receptor beta chains were all obtained from the same sample, sequenced in a study of cytomegalovirus exposure and HLA in healthy donors. PCR primers comprised 60 Vbeta and 13 Jbeta primers. Profiled with immunoSEQ multiplex PCR; TCRdb holds only in-frame clones, not every one. The sample consists of roughly 80,000 clones, 70% to 85% of them appearing once. Material for sequencing was PBMCs. These receptors were collected from a woman between 50 and 59 years old in good health and CMV-seronegative.

J is TRBJ1-5 and V is TRBV6-1; D is unclear. CDR1 and CDR2 from the germline V gene are MNHNS and SASEGT. This CDR3 spans 15 amino acids. V was cut by 4 bases and J by 0 bases, with 10 bases left in between. The CDR3 region is CASSGAEYSNQPQHF. The CDR3 DNA sequence: TGTGCCAGCAGTGGGGCAGAATATAGCAATCAGCCCCAGCATTTT.

The V call is TRBV6-6, the J call TRBJ1-1; a weak D match, TRBD1 (5 bases). The V and J ends lost 4 bases and 3 bases respectively, with 18 bases between them. The germline V gene encodes CDR1 MNHNY and CDR2 SVGAGI (reference sequence). The CDR3 is made up of 16 amino acids. Written as DNA, the CDR3 is TGTGCCAGCAGTTCCTCCGGGCAGGGAGGGGACACTGAAGCTTTCTTT. This translates into CASSSSGQGGDTEAFF.

The rearrangement uses TRBV9 and TRBJ2-1; no clear D. The CDR3 is made up of 15 amino acids. Per the germline V gene, CDR1 is SGDLS and CDR2 is YYNGEE. Trimming left V 0 bases short and J 3 bases short, with 10 bases between. CDR3 in amino acids: CASSVEAAIYNEQFF. The CDR3, as DNA: TGTGCCAGCAGCGTAGAAGCCGCTATCTACAATGAGCAGTTCTTC.

The rearrangement links TRBV7-2 to TRBJ2-2; 11 bases are a match to TRBD2. Germline assignment: CDR1 SGHTA and CDR2 FQGNSA. V shed 1 base and J 8 bases; nucleotides not matched to a gene: 6. The CDR3 loop spans 16 amino acids. The DNA for the CDR3 is TGTGCCAGCAGCTTAGTAGCGGCTAGCGGGAGGGGGGAGCTGTTTTTT. Translation gives CASSLVAASGRGELFF.

The chain recombines TRBV13 with TRBJ2-1; D is unresolved. Trimming stripped 1 base from V and 2 bases from J, with 9 bases between. The CDR3 length is 15 residues. The germline V gene encodes CDR1 PRHDT and CDR2 FYEKMQ (reference sequence). The CDR3 DNA is TGTGCCAGCAGCTTAGTTGCGGCACCCTACAATGAGCAGTTCTTC. Translated: CASSLVAAPYNEQFF.

This chain connects TRBV25-1 to TRBJ1-1, with a possible D match to TRBD1 (5 bases). This CDR3 is 14 amino acids long. V was clipped by 4 bases and J by 5 bases, with 14 bases between them. Germline V lookup: CDR1 MGHDK, CDR2 SYGVNS. CDR3 bases: TGTGCCAGCAGTGGGGGGGAGGGTCGGACTGAAGCTTTCTTT. This translates into CASSGGEGRTEAFF. The whole variable domain, filled in from reference TRBV25-1 and TRBJ1-1, reads EADIYQTPRYLVIGTGKKITLECSQTMGHDKMYWYQQDPGMELHLIHYSYGVNSTEKGDLSSESTVSRIRTEHFPLTLESARPSHTSQYLCASSGGEGRTEAFFGQGTRLTVV.

This clone came up a few times. This chain uses TRBV2 with TRBJ1-4; no firm D call. The CDR3 has 14 amino acids. V shed 4 bases and J shed 6 bases, with 12 bases lying between them. Per the germline V gene, CDR1 is SNHLY and CDR2 is FYNNEI. This CDR3 is CASSVTEVYEKLFF. CDR3 coding DNA: TGTGCCAGCAGTGTAACCGAGGTATATGAAAAACTGTTTTTT.

The V call is TRBV6-5, the J call TRBJ2-4; no firm D call. CDR1 MNHEY and CDR2 SVGAGI come from the germline V gene. V lost 5 bases to trimming and J lost 7 bases, with 6 bases between them. There are 11 residues in the CDR3. CDR3: CASSTRNIQYF. The CDR3 DNA sequence: TGTGCCAGCAGTACCCGGAACATTCAGTACTTC.

The chain couples TRBV5-1 to TRBJ1-5, with 11 bases that match TRBD1. The CDR3 length is 16 residues. Germline values: CDR1 SGHRS, CDR2 YFSETQ. V shed 0 bases and J 4 bases; nucleotides not matched to a gene: 3. The CDR3 sequence is CASSLEGTGGNQPQHF. CDR3 DNA: TGCGCCAGCAGCTTGGAGGGGACAGGGGGGAATCAGCCCCAGCATTTT.

This clone was observed a handful of times. The chain combines TRBV2 with TRBJ1-2, with a tentative D call TRBD1 (6 bases). The CDR3 consists of 14 residues. The germline V gene encodes CDR1 SNHLY and CDR2 FYNNEI. With 3 bases removed from V and 6 bases from J, the gap between germline ends came to 14 bases. The CDR3 reads CASSDSGTGHGYTF. The CDR3 DNA reads as TGTGCCAGCAGTGATAGTGGTACAGGGCATGGCTACACCTTC.

This chain joins TRBV7-9 and TRBJ1-3; TRBD1 is a possible D gene (5 bases). V lost 2 bases and J 0 bases, leaving 11 bases between the germline ends. The CDR3 runs to 16 residues. Germline V CDR1 and CDR2: SEHNR, FQNEAQ (reference sequence). The CDR3 spells CASSLYPGGSGNTIYF. Written as DNA, the CDR3 is TGTGCCAGCAGCTTATATCCGGGGGGCTCTGGAAACACCATATATTTT.

J is TRBJ1-6 and V is TRBV7-2; 8 bases map to TRBD1. J lost 10 bases, V lost 3 bases, and 5 bases had no gene match. Per the germline V gene, CDR1 is SGHTA and CDR2 is FQGNSA. The length of the CDR3 is 14 residues. The CDR3 DNA reads TGTGCCAGCAGCTTCGGACAGGGTGGCTCACCCCTCCACTTT. Translating it yields CASSFGQGGSPLHF.

This clone was picked up one time. The genes are TRBV30 and TRBJ2-1, with 10 nucleotides matching TRBD2. This CDR3 has 13 amino acids. Germline assignment: CDR1 GTSNPN and CDR2 SVGIG (reference sequence). After removal of 1 base from V and 9 bases from J, the junction contained 3 bases not matched to a gene. The CDR3 spells CAWSALAGVEQFF. The CDR3 DNA is TGTGCCTGGAGTGCGCTAGCGGGGGTTGAGCAGTTCTTC.

The V and J genes are TRBV29-1 and TRBJ2-1; 7 bases match TRBD2. J gave up 3 bases and V 4 bases, and 15 bases lay outside the gene matches. Germline V lookup: CDR1 SQVTM, CDR2 ANQGSEA. This CDR3 has 17 residues. The CDR3 nucleotides are TGCAGCGTTGTCATAAATCCGACTAGCCCCGGCTACAATGAGCAGTTCTTC. It translates to CSVVINPTSPGYNEQFF.

The V gene is TRBV5-1, the J gene TRBJ2-7, with a possible D match to TRBD1 (5 bases). Looked up from germline, CDR1 is SGHRS and CDR2 is YFSETQ. There are 14 residues in the CDR3. The V gene lost 2 bases and the J gene lost 1 base, with 10 bases spanning the gap. This CDR3 is CASSLLTASYEQYF. CDR3 nucleotide sequence: TGCGCCAGCAGCTTACTGACAGCGTCCTACGAGCAGTACTTC.

The rearrangement links TRBV2 to TRBJ2-3; the D gene is possibly TRBD2 (5 bases). With 1 base removed from V and 3 bases from J, the gap between germline ends came to 11 bases. This CDR3 has 15 residues. The germline gives CDR1 SNHLY, CDR2 FYNNEI. CDR3 nucleotide sequence: TGTGCCAGCAGTGAAGGGGTAGGCGGGACAGATACGCAGTATTTT. Translation: CASSEGVGGTDTQYF.

A note on this clone: At one end the junction does not follow the germline gene, possibly because of a read error. The gene calls are TRBV6-5 and TRBJ2-1; 7 bases agree with TRBD2. Germline CDR1 reads MNHEY; CDR2 reads SVGAGI. This CDR3 is 16 amino acids long. CDR3 loop: CANSYALASGYNEQFF. The CDR3 bases are TGTGCCAACAGTTACGCCCTGGCTAGCGGTTACAATGAGCAGTTCTTC.

The CDR3 DNA sequence: TGTGCCAGCAGCGATTTACTGGGACAGAACGGGGAGACCCAGTACTTC. Amino acid sequence: CASSDLLGQNGETQYF. V is TRBV7-9 and J is TRBJ2-5, with 7 bases fitting TRBD1. The CDR3 sequence is 16 residues long. The junction had 14 bases not matched to a gene; V was cut back by 5 bases and J by 5 bases. CDR1 SEHNR and CDR2 FQNEAQ come from the germline V gene (reference sequence). The complete variable domain, with remaining parts taken from reference TRBV7-9 and TRBJ2-5, reads DTGVSQNPRHKITKRGQNVTFRCDPISEHNRLYWYRQTLGQGPEFLTYFQNEAQLEKSRLLSDRFSAERPKGSFSTLEIQRTEQGDSAMYLCASSDLLGQNGETQYFGPGTRLLVL.